One and the same sample provided the 23 T cell receptor beta chains below, sequenced in a study of shared clonotypes between healthy human individuals. The assay was immunoSEQ multiplex PCR, and TCRdb's table has in-frame clones only and misses some. The sample carries roughly 700,000 clones, over 65% recorded once. The sequenced material came from memory CD4+ T cells sorted from blood. Subset of the sample: CD45RA-negative fraction. These TCRs come from a woman in her thirties in good health.

The chain employs TRBV5-6 and TRBJ1-2; TRBD1 is a possible D gene (5 bases). CDR1 SGHDT and CDR2 YYEEEE come from the germline V gene. V gave up 3 bases and J gave up 4 bases, with 13 bases separating them. The CDR3 covers 14 residues. The CDR3 here is CASSSWKGRYGYTF. Written as DNA, the CDR3 is TGTGCCAGCAGCTCCTGGAAGGGGCGCTATGGCTACACCTTC.

In regard to this clone: In the same sample, other DNA sequences code for this CDR3. The J gene is TRBJ2-7, the V gene TRBV5-1, with 10 positions matching TRBD1. J lost 6 bases, V lost 3 bases, and 6 bases had no gene match. The CDR3 extends over 14 amino acids. The germline V gene has CDR1 SGHRS and CDR2 YFSETQ. CDR3 sequence: CASSSGTGALEQYF. The CDR3 nucleotides read TGCGCCAGCAGCTCCGGGACAGGGGCTCTCGAGCAGTACTTC.

The chain uses TRBV4-2 and TRBJ2-5; TRBD2 agrees at 7 bases. Trimming cost V 4 bases and J 2 bases; bases outside gene matches: 10. This CDR3 is built from 16 residues. CDR1 and CDR2 from the germline V gene are LGHNA and YNFKEQ. The CDR3, as DNA: TGTGCCAGCAGCCCGGTGGTGGGGCGGGGGCAAGAGACCCAGTACTTC. It codes for CASSPVVGRGQETQYF.

This clone was seen ten or more times. CDR3 nucleotides: TGTGCCAGCAGCAGAATAGGACAGACAACTGGAAACACCATATATTTT. Protein: CASSRIGQTTGNTIYF. The chain carries TRBV25-1 and TRBJ1-3; tentatively, D is TRBD1 (6 bases). V lost 6 bases and J lost 2, with 17 bases in between. The CDR3 is 16 amino acids. Germline V lookup: CDR1 MGHDK, CDR2 SYGVNS.

The V gene is TRBV29-1, the J gene TRBJ2-2; 16 bases are shared with TRBD2. Germline V gene lookup returns CDR1 SQVTM and CDR2 ANQGSEA. The CDR3 length is 16 residues. The trim removed 7 bases at V and 5 bases at J, leaving 7 bases unmatched. The CDR3 DNA reads TGCAGCGCTGGGACTAGCGGGAGGGCGGAGACCGGGGAGCTGTTTTTT. It specifies CSAGTSGRAETGELFF.

The chain employs TRBV28 and TRBJ1-4; D possibly corresponds to TRBD1 (5 bases). The CDR3 loop spans 12 amino acids. CDR1 is MDHEN, CDR2 SYDVKM, per germline. V was clipped by 8 bases and J by 5 bases, with 9 bases between them. The CDR3 reads CASRDANEKLFF. The CDR3 DNA follows: TGTGCCAGCCGGGACGCCAATGAAAAACTGTTTTTT.

The chain couples TRBV28 to TRBJ1-2; 7 bases align to TRBD1. Germline V gives CDR1 MDHEN, CDR2 SYDVKM. The CDR3 runs 16 residues. The V and J ends lost 8 bases and 4 bases, in that order; junction bases with no gene match: 16. Here the CDR3 DNA reads TGTGCCAGCGGCCAGGACAGGCTTCACTTTTTCTATGGCTACACCTTC. Amino acid sequence: CASGQDRLHFFYGYTF.

This clone was picked up one time. The V and J genes are TRBV28 and TRBJ2-1; TRBD2 aligns across 13 bases. This CDR3 comprises 14 residues. Trimming removed 10 bases from V and 2 bases from J; junction bases left unmatched: 2. Germline lookup yields CDR1 MDHEN and CDR2 SYDVKM. This CDR3 reads CAIGTSGAYNEQFF. CDR3 coding DNA: TGTGCCATCGGGACTAGCGGGGCCTACAATGAGCAGTTCTTC.

The CDR3: CASSLRRTSTDTQYF. The DNA for the CDR3 is TGTGCCAGCAGTTTAAGGAGGACTAGCACAGATACGCAGTATTTT. This chain connects TRBV27 to TRBJ2-3, with D perhaps matching TRBD2 (5 bases). Trimming took off 2 bases at V and 0 bases at J, with 9 bases between the two ends. The CDR3 length is 15 residues. Looked up from germline, CDR1 is MNHEY and CDR2 is SMNVEV (reference sequence).

This chain links TRBV11-2 with TRBJ2-5; no reliable D call. Germline CDR1 SGHAT, CDR2 FQNNGV. V lost 5 bases and J lost 13, with 23 bases in between. The length of the CDR3 is 14 residues. The CDR3 spells CASSPGSPGRPPYF. The CDR3 DNA reads as TGTGCCAGCAGCCCCGGCTCGCCCGGAAGACCGCCGTACTTC.

This clone appeared a few times. Other DNA sequences from this sample encode an identical CDR3 as well. The gene calls are TRBV7-2 and TRBJ2-2; D unclear. This CDR3 contains 12 residues. The V and J ends lost 3 bases and 4 bases respectively, with 3 bases between them. The germline CDR1 and CDR2 sequences are SGHTA and FQGNSA. The DNA of the CDR3 is TGTGCCAGCAGCTTGGGCACCGGGGAGCTGTTTTTT. This sequence encodes CASSLGTGELFF.

V usage is TRBV28 and J usage is TRBJ2-1, with 8 bases matching TRBD2. Germline V gene lookup returns CDR1 MDHEN and CDR2 SYDVKM. Trimming removed 6 bases from V and 7 bases from J; junction bases left unmatched: 8. This CDR3 is built from 14 residues. CDR3 sequence reads: CASRSKREWNEQFF. The CDR3 bases are TGTGCCAGCAGGTCAAAGCGGGAGTGGAATGAGCAGTTCTTC.

This clone was seen ten or more times. The V call is TRBV27, the J call TRBJ2-1; TRBD1 might be the D (6 bases). V lost 0 bases and J lost 0, with 6 bases in between. The CDR3 spans 15 residues. Germline V CDR1 and CDR2: MNHEY, SMNVEV (reference sequence). The CDR3, as DNA: TGTGCCAGCAGTTTATCGGGGGCCTCCTACAATGAGCAGTTCTTC. Translating gives CASSLSGASYNEQFF.

The genes are TRBV2 and TRBJ2-3; 7 bases map to TRBD1. V lost 5 bases to trimming and J lost 14 bases; unmatched junction nucleotides: 10. The CDR3 has 12 amino acids. Germline CDR1 and CDR2: SNHLY and FYNNEI. CDR3 sequence: CASSQTGEGRYF. CDR3 coding DNA: TGTGCCAGCAGTCAAACAGGGGAAGGGCGGTATTTT.

There are a few counts of this clone. The rearrangement joins TRBV30 to TRBJ2-3; tentatively, D is TRBD2 (6 bases). CDR3 length: 14 residues. V was pared by 2 bases and J by 7 bases, with 16 bases between. Germline CDR1 and CDR2: GTSNPN and SVGIG (reference sequence). The CDR3 bases are TGTGCCTGGAGTAAGGGACTCGGGGCTTATACGCAGTATTTT. Protein: CAWSKGLGAYTQYF.

This rearrangement joins TRBV10-1 to TRBJ1-1, with unresolved D. Germline CDR1 is WNHNN and CDR2 is SYGVQD (reference sequence). V was trimmed by 3 bases and J by 5 bases, leaving 7 bases between them. This CDR3 has 12 residues. This chain's CDR3 is CASSDPTTEAFF. The CDR3 DNA reads TGCGCCAGCAGTGACCCGACAACTGAAGCTTTCTTT.

This clone was found many times. V is TRBV20-1 and J is TRBJ2-1; D is unclear. V lost 7 bases to trimming and J lost 11 bases, with 15 bases between them. This CDR3 is 11 amino acids long. CDR1 and CDR2 from the germline V gene are DFQATT and SNEGSKA (reference sequence). The CDR3: CSVSRAEQQFF. The CDR3 DNA sequence: TGCAGTGTTTCCCGCGCGGAACAGCAGTTCTTC.

Only a few counts were recorded for this clone. CDR3 DNA sequence: TGTGCCAGCAGTGAACCGATCGTTCTCTCCTACAATGAGCAGTTCTTC. Translated: CASSEPIVLSYNEQFF. The gene calls are TRBV25-1 and TRBJ2-1; D is ambiguous. The V gene lost 2 bases and the J gene lost 0 bases, with 11 bases spanning the gap. Germline assignment: CDR1 MGHDK and CDR2 SYGVNS. There are 16 residues in the CDR3.

V gene TRBV30 combines with J gene TRBJ2-7; 7 nucleotides agree with TRBD1. V shed 2 bases, J shed 5 bases, and the junction held 3 bases outside the gene matches. From germline, CDR1 is GTSNPN and CDR2 SVGIG (reference sequence). This CDR3 is built from 12 residues. The CDR3 sequence: CAWSPTGHEQYF. In nucleotides, the CDR3 is TGTGCCTGGAGTCCGACAGGGCACGAGCAGTACTTC.

The chain is built from TRBV19 and TRBJ2-1; TRBD2 aligns across 12 bases. This CDR3 spans 15 amino acids. The germline gives CDR1 LNHDA, CDR2 SQIVND (reference sequence). With 4 bases clipped from V and 8 bases from J, the junction kept 6 bases outside the gene matches. The CDR3 DNA reads as TGTGCCAGTAGTACCACTAGCGGGAGGCCCCATGAGCAGTTCTTC. It is translated as CASSTTSGRPHEQFF.

The V gene is TRBV21-1, the J gene TRBJ1-5; the table calls TRBD1, which could not be checked here. TRBV21-1 is a listed pseudogene. The CDR3 consists of 18 residues. The CDR3 is CASNPFTGTGGEDQPQHF. The CDR3 region has the DNA TGTGCCAGCAACCCTTTTACCGGGACAGGGGGCGAGGATCAGCCCCAGCATTTT.

The chain is built from TRBV20-1 and TRBJ1-1; maybe TRBD1 (5 bases). The CDR3 runs 10 residues. Trimming removed 5 bases from V and 6 bases from J, with 7 bases in between. CDR1 DFQATT and CDR2 SNEGSKA come from the germline V gene (reference sequence). The CDR3 DNA sequence: TGCAGTGCTCCAGGGTCTGAAGCTTTCTTT. It is translated as CSAPGSEAFF.

The rearrangement uses TRBV18 and TRBJ2-2; either TRBD1 or TRBD2 may fit D (5 bases each). CDR1 and CDR2 (germline): KGHSH, LQKENI. V lost 0 bases, J lost 2 bases, and 10 bases lay in between. The CDR3 covers 16 residues. The CDR3 here is CASSPPGRTNTGELFF. Here the CDR3 DNA reads TGTGCCAGCTCACCACCGGGACGGACAAACACCGGGGAGCTGTTTTTT.